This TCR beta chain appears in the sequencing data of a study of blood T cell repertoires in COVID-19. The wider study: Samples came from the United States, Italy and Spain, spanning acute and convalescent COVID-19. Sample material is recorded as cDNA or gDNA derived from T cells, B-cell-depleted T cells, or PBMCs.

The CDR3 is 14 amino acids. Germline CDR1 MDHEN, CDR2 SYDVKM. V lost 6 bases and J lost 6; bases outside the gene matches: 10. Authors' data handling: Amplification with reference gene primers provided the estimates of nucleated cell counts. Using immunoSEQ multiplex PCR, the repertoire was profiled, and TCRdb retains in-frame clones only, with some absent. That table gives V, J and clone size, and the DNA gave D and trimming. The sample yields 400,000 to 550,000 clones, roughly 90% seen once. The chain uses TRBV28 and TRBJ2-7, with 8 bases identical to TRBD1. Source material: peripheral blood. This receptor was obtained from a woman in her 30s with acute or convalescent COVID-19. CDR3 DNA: TGTGCCAGCAGCCAGAACGGACAGGGAAGCGAGCAGTACTTC. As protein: CASSQNGQGSEQYF.